This T cell receptor beta chain was obtained from a study of a mutant IDH1 vaccine in newly diagnosed glioma. About the research overall: Onset of vaccination occurred 4-6 weeks following radiotherapy alone, or with temozolomide cycles. Of the patients given treatment, around 62% were male and about 40% were female, and a mean age of about 44 years was recorded.

Noted time point: week 47, end of study. With topical imiquimod, each dose of the vaccine consisted of 300 ug of mutant IDH1 20-mer peptide. There were new WHO grade 3 or 4 astrocytomas in the donors, and these were IDH1-mutant and ATRX-lost. This table comes from immunoSEQ multiplex PCR, and its TCRdb copy is limited to in-frame clones, with some not included. The sample includes around 50,000 clones, roughly 61% of them seen just once. Note on this clone: Its specificity is not known.

Germline V gives CDR1 SEHNR, CDR2 FQNEAQ (reference sequence). The CDR3 is made up of 15 amino acids. V was cut by 0 bases and J by 1 base, with 9 bases left in between. General study results and limits: Seemingly, top peripheral T cell clonotype changes bore no relation to pseudoprogression.

The receptor was derived from a man in his forties with glioma. Some clones in this sample may be carry-over from other donors' samples. Material: peripheral blood mononuclear cells (PBMCs), obtained from a glioma patient whose treatment included an IDH1 peptide vaccine. The rearrangement uses TRBV7-9 and TRBJ2-5, with D possibly TRBD2 on 5 matching bases. The CDR3 nucleotides read TGTGCCAGCAGCTTAGCGGGGAGAACCCAAGAGACCCAGTACTTC. Protein sequence: CASSLAGRTQETQYF.